Sequencing of this T cell receptor (beta chain) was carried out in a study of cytomegalovirus exposure and HLA in healthy donors listed by TCRdb under 2017. With regard to the full study: In an earlier analysis of roughly 590 of the donors, approximately 300 Gb of sequence data and about 110 million unique TCR beta sequences from roughly 180 million T cells were reported. Around 300 gigabases of sequencing data and approximately 80 million unique TCR sequences were included in an early release covering about 700 HLA-typed donors. Of the roughly 400 genotyped donors, roughly 76% were placed in the genetic ancestry cluster associated with self-reported Caucasian donors. The study aimed to test whether cataloging public T cell receptors could reveal signatures of past pathogen exposure. Using immunosequencing, the study profiled T cell repertoires from about 620 subjects and related those repertoires to cytomegalovirus serostatus. A separate validation cohort of 100 to 150 different subjects was used in addition to the approximately 700-subject first cohort. To predict cytomegalovirus infection status, the study combined high-throughput TCR immunosequencing, statistical association of individual TCRs with disease status, and machine learning. A later analysis re-analyzed previously published TCR beta repertoires from about 600 donors and added high-resolution HLA genotyping to study TCR occurrence patterns. The later analysis used no new phenotypic data to find candidate immune exposures, relying instead on TCR beta sequences and their occurrence across donors. An earlier analysis of some 600 of the donors applied high-throughput TCR beta sequencing to assess whether each TCR beta V gene segment acted as functional or pseudogenic. Donor age, sex, ethnicity and CMV serostatus were compiled alongside the repertoire data. Genome-wide SNP genotypes for about 60% of the roughly 700 donors were used in a later genetic analysis, which treated that subset as a discovery cohort. All discovery cohort repertoires had been generated on a single sequencing platform. HLA typing covered class I and class II loci at four-digit resolution. Typing coverage differed by locus: A, B, C, DRB1 and DQB1 were typed in roughly 620-640 donors, DQA1 in about 500, DPA1 in approximately 610, and DPB1 in about 450. Because of strong linkage in the cohort, roughly five DR-DQ haplotypes were treated as single units for association and clustering. Across around 400 genotyped donors of the cohort, an average of about 240,000 unique TCR beta nucleotide sequences per donor were sequenced, and roughly a sixth of those sequences were non-productive.

The library was built by means of the immunoSEQ multiplex PCR assay. For the multiplex PCR, a mixture combining 60 forward primers for TCR Vbeta segments and 13 reverse primers for TCR Jbeta segments was used. The CDR3 region of rearranged TCR beta genes was amplified from genomic DNA with a multiplex PCR assay. On the Illumina HiSeq System, the amplified TCR beta libraries were sequenced as 87-base-pair reads. As for the authors' bioinformatics: In a later analysis, about 80 million unique TCR beta chains were counted across the roughly 610 repertoires, and approximately 11 million of these chains were shared by at least two donors. Raw reads were error-corrected and collapsed into unique sequences with a nearest-neighbor algorithm that merged closely related sequences to remove PCR and sequencing errors. V, D and J gene segments were assigned by aligning CDR3 sequences to IMGT reference sequences. For a sequence to be retained, at least a six-nucleotide match to both a V gene segment and a J gene segment was required. Rearrangements were called productive when the CDR3 lacked stop codons and stayed in frame with V and J; all others were non-productive. Following IMGT convention, CDR3 was defined as the stretch from the second conserved V-encoded cysteine to the conserved J-encoded phenylalanine. The earlier analysis of 500 to 600 of the donors excluded sequences that lacked an unambiguous match to a single V gene segment. In an earlier analysis of about 590 of the donors, a V segment was called functional when productive rearrangements were above 56.7%, and segregating when the standard deviation between donors exceeded 5%. A statistical classification framework was built for diagnosing cytomegalovirus status from the catalog of TCR beta chain sequences. In a later analysis, TCR nucleotide sequences were compared against IMGT/GENE-DB human TR gene sequences so that V and J genes could be assigned. A later analysis assigned CDR3 sequences and most-parsimonious VDJ recombination scenarios with the TCRdist pipeline. In a later analysis, each TCR beta chain was defined by its CDR3 amino acid sequence together with its V-gene family, and reads without a unique V-gene family were excluded. To address suspected cross-contamination and a sequencing artifact, a later analysis removed around 590 highly shared, low-generation-probability nucleotide sequences. In a later analysis, a clonal expansion index was calculated for each public chain from normalized within-repertoire ranks of inferred template counts. A later analysis computed generation probabilities with a VDJ recombination model fitted to out-of-frame rearrangements, and checked the results against IGoR. A later analysis scored TCR-TCR, TCR-HLA and TCR-CMV co-occurrence with hypergeometric tests, applying a repertoire-size bias correction to TCR pairs. A later analysis estimated false discovery rates by permuting HLA or CMV assignments 20 times. A later analysis grouped co-occurring TCRs with DBSCAN, adding TCRdist sequence similarity when clustering within HLA-allele-positive subsets. For co-occurrence clustering, repertoires with fewer than 30,000 or more than 120,000 public chains were excluded, along with four or five repertoires with anomalous nucleotide sharing. TCRdb provides this immuneACCESS table in a form limited to in-frame rearrangements. Some clones are lacking; in checked studies, under half of them reflect an unresolved V gene, and why the rest are absent is not known. The V and J calls and clone size come from that table; D and trimming were worked out from the DNA. Present in this sample are about 72,000 clones, approximately 80% of which were seen just once. About 6.5% of the sample rests with the top ten.

This clone was counted between two and nine times. Its binding antigen is unknown. Base quality data are lacking; no much larger clone is found one base away. The cohort was made up of approximately 670 healthy bone marrow donors. At the time of sampling, every cohort member was nominally healthy, though immune exposures that went unrecorded were likely present. CMV serostatus was positive for about 300 and negative for about 55% of the 666 cohort members, and was not recorded for this donor. Every donor gave a peripheral blood sample, and the peripheral blood mononuclear cells from that sample were used for TCR beta sequencing. Genomic DNA extraction from the blood cell samples was performed with the Qiagen DNeasy Blood Extraction Kit. The full study reports these points: A later analysis found that TCR association rates varied across HLA loci, with DRB1 alleles showing the most associated TCRs and HLA-C alleles the fewest. Linkage disequilibrium might explain the correlated functional status among segregating V segments, but an unknown experimental factor could not be ruled out. In vitro tests confirmed that three of the cytomegalovirus-associated TCR beta chains recognize cytomegalovirus antigens. CMV serostatus was the only immune exposure information available for the cohort. Roughly uniform sequencing depth across donors was assumed in presence/absence analyses, although this assumption may not hold. An association between a missense DCLRE1C variant and V-gene and J-gene trimming of TCR beta chains was found in a later genetic analysis and replicated in an independent cohort. The study gave a list of under 200 TCR beta chains associated with cytomegalovirus. It was suggested by the authors that the approach could potentially be generalized to other disease states and immunological phenotypes. When HLA alleles, especially DR and DQ, strongly co-occurred, TCR associations were difficult to assign to individual alleles. A later analysis found that most CMV-associated TCR beta chains appeared HLA-restricted, with HLA associations seemingly driven largely by CMV exposure. Across donors, most TCR sequences were observed very rarely, whereas some public TCRs were present in many individuals. A further reported finding was that TCR beta sequences accurately predicted the HLA-A and HLA-B alleles for most subjects in the first cohort. Because the 87-base-pair reads could not distinguish some IMGT-functional V segments, including TRBV6-2 and TRBV6-3, those segments were excluded. Over 15 rarely observed V segments, including chromosome 9 orphons, were excluded from the earlier analysis of a few hundred of the donors because counts were too low. In this cohort, only TCR beta chains were sequenced, and detectable features were limited by the absence of alpha or paired-chain data. A later analysis associated 15,000 to 20,000 TCR beta sequences with specific HLA alleles at a false discovery rate of 0.05. Because some donors lacked HLA typing at each locus, the association tests relied only on the typed subset. The classifier was reported to diagnose cytomegalovirus status with high specificity and sensitivity in both the original cohort and the validation cohort. A cluster of highly shared sequence variants was judged likely to represent a technical artifact of the sequencing pipeline. A later genetic analysis reported fewer N-insertions in productive TCRs among donors in an Asian-associated ancestry cluster than the roughly 640-donor mean. Several of the top co-occurrence clusters appeared to be linked to parvovirus B19, influenza, CMV and Epstein-Barr virus, according to a later analysis. Compared with equally common non-associated chains, HLA-associated TCR beta chains in a later analysis were more clonally expanded and had lower generation probabilities. In an earlier analysis of more than 500 of the donors, most TCR beta V segments appeared in productive rearrangements about 87% or about 30% of the time, broadly matching IMGT annotations.

CDR1 and CDR2 are drawn from the germline V gene: SGHVS, FQNEAQ. The CDR3 sequence holds 13 residues, the cysteine and phenylalanine included. CDR3 DNA only is kept here, 39 bases in frame from base 1. Relative to germline, V is 5 bases shorter and J is 8 bases shorter, with 15 bases between their ends. Sequenced input: PBMCs. Here the chain combines TRBV7-8 and TRBJ1-2; TRBD1 is a possible D gene, resting on 6 matching bases. The TCR sequence derives from a human donor in good health. The CDR3 protein sequence reads: CASSPGGARGYTF. The sequence in DNA is TGTGCCAGCAGCCCTGGGGGGGCGAGGGGCTACACCTTC.